This TCR beta chain was observed in a study of blood T cell repertoires in COVID-19. As for the study in general: COVID-19 samples from acute and convalescent phases originated in the United States, Italy and Spain.

The CDR3 is made up of 15 amino acids. V was pared by 4 bases and J by 0 bases, with 5 bases of the junction left unmatched. Germline V CDR1 and CDR2: SGHNT, YENEEA. Followed over time, Seattle patients had been enrolled while infection was active. This clone appeared a single time. The repertoire was sequenced with immunoSEQ multiplex PCR; TCRdb's copy has only in-frame clones and lacks some. Of under 65,000 clones listed, roughly 89% were seen once; the top ten hold under 6.5%. This clonotype was obtained from a woman between 55 and 75 years old with COVID-19, enrolled during active disease. Sequencing used peripheral blood. The chain has TRBV11-3 and TRBJ1-1; 7 bases match TRBD1. This CDR3 is CASSSNRGLNTEAFF. As DNA, the CDR3 is TGTGCCAGCAGCTCTAACAGGGGTTTGAACACTGAAGCTTTCTTT.